Listed below are T cell receptor beta chains from one sample, sequenced in a study of T cell changes during pregnancy in multiple sclerosis. Here immunoSEQ multiplex PCR was the method, and the copy in TCRdb shows in-frame clones only, minus some. Counted here are 72,000 or so clones, about 92% occurring once; the ten biggest clones make up roughly 2.5%. The sample consisted of peripheral blood, taken in the second trimester of pregnancy. Receptors were obtained from a female donor with multiple sclerosis, enrolled in a pregnancy study. The CDR3 runs from the conserved cysteine through the conserved F or W. The D gene is left open where the match is weak. Clone size appears in some rows only: once, few, many, or a class for an expanded clone.

d_gene: TRBD1; v_gene: TRBV18; j_gene: TRBJ1-5; abundance: -; CDR3nt: TGTGCCAGCTCAGCGAAGGACAGGGGGCCCCAGCATTTT; CDR3aa: CASSAKDRGPQHF
d_gene: -; v_gene: TRBV7-3; j_gene: TRBJ2-2; abundance: -; CDR3nt: TGTGCCAGCAGCTTGGGGCGGGACGGGGAGCTGTTTTTT; CDR3aa: CASSLGRDGELFF
d_gene: -; v_gene: TRBV7-8; j_gene: TRBJ2-7; abundance: -; CDR3nt: TGTGCCAGCAGCTTAGGACTAGCCTACGAGCAGTACTTC; CDR3aa: CASSLGLAYEQYF
d_gene: TRBD2; v_gene: TRBV9; j_gene: TRBJ2-7; abundance: -; CDR3nt: TGTGCCAGCAGCTCCACTAGCGGGGACGCCTACGAGCAGTACTTC; CDR3aa: CASSSTSGDAYEQYF
d_gene: -; v_gene: TRBV30; j_gene: TRBJ2-2; abundance: -; CDR3nt: TGTGCCTGGAGTGTATCAGTCGGGGAGCTGTTTTTT; CDR3aa: CAWSVSVGELFF
d_gene: -; v_gene: TRBV9; j_gene: TRBJ2-1; abundance: -; CDR3nt: TGTGCCAGCAGCGTAGGCCTCCTTCTAAACAATGAGCAGTTCTTC; CDR3aa: CASSVGLLLNNEQFF
d_gene: TRBD1; v_gene: TRBV9; j_gene: TRBJ2-3; abundance: once; CDR3nt: TGTGCCAGCAGGGGACAGGGGGCGGGAGGGGTCACAGATACGCAGTATTTT; CDR3aa: CASRGQGAGGVTDTQYF
d_gene: TRBD2; v_gene: TRBV19; j_gene: TRBJ2-2; abundance: once; CDR3nt: TGTGCCAGTGAATCGCGGGGGGCCACCGGGGAGCTGTTTTTT; CDR3aa: CASESRGATGELFF
d_gene: -; v_gene: TRBV5-6; j_gene: TRBJ2-4; abundance: once; CDR3nt: TGTGCCAGCGGGGCAGGCAAAAACATTCAGTACTTC; CDR3aa: CASGAGKNIQYF
d_gene: TRBD1; v_gene: TRBV7-7; j_gene: TRBJ2-5; abundance: -; CDR3nt: TGTGCTAGCAGCCAACTCTCGACAGGGGAGACCCAGTACTTC; CDR3aa: CASSQLSTGETQYF
d_gene: TRBD1; v_gene: TRBV7-8; j_gene: TRBJ1-5; abundance: few; CDR3nt: TGTGCCAGCAGCTTAAAACCAGGGACAGGGAATCGTGGCAATCAGCCCCAGCATTTT; CDR3aa: CASSLKPGTGNRGNQPQHF
d_gene: TRBD1; v_gene: TRBV9; j_gene: TRBJ1-6; abundance: once; CDR3nt: TGTGCCAGCAGCGTAGGGGCAGGGGGCTATAATTCACCCCTCCACTTT; CDR3aa: CASSVGAGGYNSPLHF
d_gene: -; v_gene: TRBV11-2; j_gene: TRBJ2-1; abundance: -; CDR3nt: TGTGCCAGCAGCTTACGTGGACTCTACCCCAATGAGCAGTTCTTC; CDR3aa: CASSLRGLYPNEQFF
d_gene: -; v_gene: TRBV2; j_gene: TRBJ1-5; abundance: -; CDR3nt: TGTGCCAGCAGGCCGGTGAGGGGGTCTCGGCAGCCCCAGCATTTT; CDR3aa: CASRPVRGSRQPQHF
d_gene: -; v_gene: TRBV11-3; j_gene: TRBJ1-1; abundance: -; CDR3nt: TGTGCCAGCAGCTCGACAGGTATGAACACTGAAGCTTTCTTT; CDR3aa: CASSSTGMNTEAFF
d_gene: TRBD2; v_gene: TRBV27; j_gene: TRBJ2-3; abundance: -; CDR3nt: TGTGCCAGCAGTTGGGCTAGCGGGTGGAGCACAGATACGCAGTATTTT; CDR3aa: CASSWASGWSTDTQYF
d_gene: -; v_gene: TRBV10-1; j_gene: TRBJ2-7; abundance: -; CDR3nt: TGCGCCAGCAGGAGGGAAGGGTACTTC; CDR3aa: CASRREGYF
d_gene: TRBD1; v_gene: TRBV2; j_gene: TRBJ2-7; abundance: -; CDR3nt: TGTGCCATCACCGGACAGGATTCCTACGAGCAGTACTTC; CDR3aa: CAITGQDSYEQYF
d_gene: TRBD2; v_gene: TRBV5-1; j_gene: TRBJ2-7; abundance: -; CDR3nt: TGCGCCAGCAGCTTGTGGACTAGCGGGGGGTTCAACGAGCAGTACTTC; CDR3aa: CASSLWTSGGFNEQYF
d_gene: -; v_gene: TRBV29-1; j_gene: TRBJ2-1; abundance: -; CDR3nt: TGCAGCGGTTACGGGACATCCTACAATGAGCAGTTCTTC; CDR3aa: CSGYGTSYNEQFF
d_gene: TRBD2; v_gene: TRBV5-4; j_gene: TRBJ2-3; abundance: -; CDR3nt: TGTGCCAGCAGCTTGGCCAGCGGGAGTGATACGCAGTATTTT; CDR3aa: CASSLASGSDTQYF
d_gene: TRBD2; v_gene: TRBV6-1; j_gene: TRBJ2-1; abundance: few; CDR3nt: TGTGCCAGCAGTGGGACTAGCGGGGGGGCGAACTACAATGAGCAGTTCTTC; CDR3aa: CASSGTSGGANYNEQFF
d_gene: -; v_gene: TRBV10-3; j_gene: TRBJ1-2; abundance: -; CDR3nt: TGTGCCATCAGTGAAGACAGTTCCTATGGCTACACCTTC; CDR3aa: CAISEDSSYGYTF
d_gene: -; v_gene: TRBV2; j_gene: TRBJ2-7; abundance: -; CDR3nt: TGTGCCGGGGCCCAACCCACGGTACTCAACGAGCAGTACTTC; CDR3aa: CAGAQPTVLNEQYF
d_gene: TRBD1; v_gene: TRBV28; j_gene: TRBJ2-7; abundance: -; CDR3nt: TGTGCCAGCAGTTCCGGGACAGCCTCCTACGAGCAGTACTTC; CDR3aa: CASSSGTASYEQYF
d_gene: TRBD1; v_gene: TRBV4-1; j_gene: TRBJ1-2; abundance: -; CDR3nt: TGCGCCAGCAGCCGTGGACAGGGTCGCGATGGCTACACCTTC; CDR3aa: CASSRGQGRDGYTF
d_gene: TRBD2; v_gene: TRBV4-1; j_gene: TRBJ2-5; abundance: -; CDR3nt: TGCGCCAGCAGCCTACGAGCGGGGGAGGCCCAGTACTTC; CDR3aa: CASSLRAGEAQYF
d_gene: -; v_gene: TRBV6-1; j_gene: TRBJ1-2; abundance: -; CDR3nt: TGTGCCAGCAGCGAGGGCTACACCTTC; CDR3aa: CASSEGYTF
d_gene: -; v_gene: TRBV10-3; j_gene: TRBJ1-1; abundance: -; CDR3nt: TGTGCCAGCGGGACCTTTTTGAACACTGAAGCTTTCTTT; CDR3aa: CASGTFLNTEAFF
d_gene: TRBD1; v_gene: TRBV18; j_gene: TRBJ2-7; abundance: -; CDR3nt: TGTGCCAGCTCACCCGGGGACGGGACAGGGATCTTCTACGAGCAGTACTTC; CDR3aa: CASSPGDGTGIFYEQYF
d_gene: TRBD2; v_gene: TRBV28; j_gene: TRBJ2-3; abundance: -; CDR3nt: TGTGCCAGCAGCCCTACGACTAGCGGGGCCTCAGATACGCAGTATTTT; CDR3aa: CASSPTTSGASDTQYF
d_gene: -; v_gene: TRBV27; j_gene: TRBJ1-5; abundance: many; CDR3nt: TGTGCCAGCAGTTTAAGGTCGGGACAGCCCCAGCATTTT; CDR3aa: CASSLRSGQPQHF
d_gene: TRBD2; v_gene: TRBV6-4; j_gene: TRBJ2-4; abundance: -; CDR3nt: TGTGCCAGCAGTGACGGGCTAGCGGGGTATACCCAAAACATTCAGTACTTC; CDR3aa: CASSDGLAGYTQNIQYF
d_gene: TRBD2; v_gene: TRBV2; j_gene: TRBJ2-3; abundance: -; CDR3nt: TGTGCCAGCACCAGTCCCTTTAGACTAGCGGGGGCCTCAGATACGCAGTATTTT; CDR3aa: CASTSPFRLAGASDTQYF
d_gene: TRBD1; v_gene: TRBV5-1; j_gene: TRBJ1-1; abundance: -; CDR3nt: TGCGCCAGCAGCTTGGGGACAGGGGGTCAAACTGAAGCTTTCTTT; CDR3aa: CASSLGTGGQTEAFF
d_gene: -; v_gene: TRBV19; j_gene: TRBJ1-2; abundance: -; CDR3nt: TGTGCCAGTTCTCCTCCGGGTCGCTCCATCTATGGCTACACCTTC; CDR3aa: CASSPPGRSIYGYTF
d_gene: TRBD2; v_gene: TRBV7-2; j_gene: TRBJ2-3; abundance: -; CDR3nt: TGTGCCAGCAGCTTAGCGCCCCCTCCCTCAGCGGGGGATACGCAGTATTTT; CDR3aa: CASSLAPPPSAGDTQYF
d_gene: -; v_gene: TRBV19; j_gene: TRBJ2-1; abundance: -; CDR3nt: TGTGCCAGTAGTGGGGCTGCCTCCTACAATGAGCAGTTCTTC; CDR3aa: CASSGAASYNEQFF
d_gene: TRBD1; v_gene: TRBV7-8; j_gene: TRBJ1-3; abundance: -; CDR3nt: TGTGCCAGCAGCTTAGCGCTTCGGGACAGGGGGCGGAAGACTGGAAACACCATATATTTT; CDR3aa: CASSLALRDRGRKTGNTIYF
d_gene: TRBD1; v_gene: TRBV9; j_gene: TRBJ1-5; abundance: -; CDR3nt: TGTGCCAGCAGCGTAGCGGGACAGAGCAATCAGCCCCAGCATTTT; CDR3aa: CASSVAGQSNQPQHF
d_gene: TRBD1; v_gene: TRBV25-1; j_gene: TRBJ2-7; abundance: -; CDR3nt: TGTGCCAGCAGTGATAGGAATGGGGACAGGGCCTCCTACGAGCAGTACTTC; CDR3aa: CASSDRNGDRASYEQYF
d_gene: -; v_gene: TRBV18; j_gene: TRBJ1-6; abundance: -; CDR3nt: TGTGCCAGCTCACGGTCTAGTTGGGTTGGAAATTCACCCCTCCACTTT; CDR3aa: CASSRSSWVGNSPLHF
d_gene: TRBD2; v_gene: TRBV5-1; j_gene: TRBJ2-3; abundance: -; CDR3nt: TGCGCCAGCAGCCAACTAGCGGGTGGGGCAGATACGCAGTATTTT; CDR3aa: CASSQLAGGADTQYF